This entry describes one T cell receptor (beta chain). Antigen: not known. CDR3 length equals 16 residues. J was trimmed by 4 bases and V by 5 bases; bases with no gene match: 10. The germline gives CDR1 SGHTA, CDR2 FQGTGA. MiXCR, applied by TCRdb to the 5' RACE reads, yields one record per CDR3 protein. The profile covers about 920,000 distinct CDR3 sequences, with about 12% appearing a single time and roughly 1.5% taken by the ten largest. The sample is drawn from a study of identical twins. General observations from the study: Cord blood's abundant beta clonotypes had fewer insertions, unlike memory repertoires.

The data also belong to a second study, concerning yellow fever vaccine responses in identical twins.

This sequence originates from a young woman in good health. The material sequenced was PBMCs. The chain recombines TRBV7-3 with TRBJ2-3; 9 nucleotides line up with TRBD2. In DNA form, the CDR3 reads TGTGCCAGCAGCCCTTCTGGCGGGAGGGCCCCAGATACGCAGTATTTT. Its translation: CASSPSGGRAPDTQYF.